This T cell receptor (beta chain) was profiled in a study of T cell responses to AZD1222 COVID-19 vaccine (dated by TCRdb to the early 2020s). About the full investigation: TCR sequencing covered 233 trial participants: 200 to 220 given two doses of AZD1222 and 26 given two doses of MenACWY control vaccine. Enrollment into the trials was organized by age into subgroups of 18-55, 56-69 and 70-plus years, and those subgroups contained 148, 28 and 57 TCR-sequenced participants, respectively.

Concerning this clone: Its antigen is unknown. Base qualities are not recorded, but no much larger clone differs from it by a single base.

General conclusions and limits of the study: Because no day 14 peak-response samples were available, repertoires were characterized only after the peak T cell response. Participants were mostly white British and included more females than males, and it was suggested by the authors that clonal diversity may have been underestimated. Only five or six AZD1222 recipients were SARS-CoV-2 seropositive at baseline, limiting conclusions about previously exposed vaccinees. The whole spike protein was spanned by vaccine-associated CD4 TCRs, and dominant responses were seen in regions 160-218 and 743-854. In the small 56-69-year group, the increase in depth fell short of significance, most likely because of low power. A significant rise in spike-specific TCR breadth and depth was observed after two AZD1222 doses relative to day 0 and relative to MenACWY recipients. Nearly half of unique spike-specific TCRs reportedly recognized epitopes outside regions mutated in the B.1.351 and B.1.1.7 variants.

Relative to germline, V is 7 bases shorter and J is 1 base shorter, with 19 bases between their ends. For CDR1 and CDR2, the germline V gene lists MDHEN and SYDVKM. From its cysteine to its phenylalanine, the CDR3 spans 16 amino acids. Only the CDR3 part of the read is kept: 48 bases, read in frame from the first base. The CDR3 regions of human TCRbeta chains were analyzed by immunosequencing. The source study handled its data this way. Repertoire TCRs were checked for matches against a reference library of SARS-CoV-2-specific TCRs that had been generated using the MIRA antigen-specificity platform. Breadth was defined as the fraction of unique TCRs that were SARS-CoV-2-associated. Depth was defined as the fraction of total T cells that were SARS-CoV-2-associated. Using the MIRA data, every spike-specific TCR was mapped to the spike region that the TCR reacted to and assigned to either a CD4 or a CD8 class. Log10-transformed breadth and depth values were compared by one-way ANOVA with Sidak's multiple comparisons tests. The table was pulled from immuneACCESS by TCRdb, which kept in-frame rearrangements only. Such tables lose some clones; where checked, under half of the loss comes from unresolved V genes, and the rest has no known cause. V, J and clone size were drawn from that table, and D and trimming were deduced from the DNA. This sample comprises approximately 150,000 clones, around 94% of them detected only once. Jointly, the top ten make up roughly 10% of the sample.

The intended sense of this specimen's time point label: about 28 days (+/-7) after the second vaccine dose. Because spike-specific TCR depth and breadth did not differ between the two schedules, AZD1222 recipients who got a second dose at roughly 4 weeks were pooled with those who got a second dose at roughly 12 weeks. Vaccinee samples came from UK trials COV001 and COV002, including a single-blind randomized controlled phase 2/3 trial of AZD1222 (ChAdOx1 nCoV-19) in healthy adults. For TCRbeta chain sequencing, PBMC samples were collected from trial participants at day 0 and at day 28 after the second dose.

The sample here was peripheral blood, taken 28 days after the second AZD1222 dose. The chain couples TRBV28 to TRBJ1-2, with the D gene not confidently named. This receptor was obtained from an adult who received the AZD1222 COVID-19 vaccine. Here is the DNA: TGTGCCAGCACCTCCTCGGGATGGGCGAGTAACTATGGCTACACCTTC. Its product reads: CASTSSGWASNYGYTF.